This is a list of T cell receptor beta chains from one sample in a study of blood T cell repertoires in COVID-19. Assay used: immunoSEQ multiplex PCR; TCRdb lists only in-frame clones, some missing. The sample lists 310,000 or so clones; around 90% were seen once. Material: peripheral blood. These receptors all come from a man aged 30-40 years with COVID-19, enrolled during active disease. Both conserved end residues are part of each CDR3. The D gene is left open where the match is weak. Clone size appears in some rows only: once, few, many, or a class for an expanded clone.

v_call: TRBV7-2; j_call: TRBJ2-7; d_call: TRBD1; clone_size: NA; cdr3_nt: TGTGCCAGCAGCTTACCAGGGGGCTACGAGCAGTACTTC; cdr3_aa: CASSLPGGYEQYF
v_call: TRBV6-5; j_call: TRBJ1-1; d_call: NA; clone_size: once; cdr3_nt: TGTGCCAGCGCGGAAAGGGGTGAAGCTTTCTTT; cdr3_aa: CASAERGEAFF
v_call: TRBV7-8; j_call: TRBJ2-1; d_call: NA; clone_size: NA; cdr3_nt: TGTGCCAGCAGCCCGCATCGGAATGAGCAGTTCTTC; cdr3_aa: CASSPHRNEQFF
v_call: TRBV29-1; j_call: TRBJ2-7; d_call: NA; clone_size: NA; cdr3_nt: TGCAGCGCTGACAGCGCCAGCTCCTACGAGCAGTACTTC; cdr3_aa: CSADSASSYEQYF
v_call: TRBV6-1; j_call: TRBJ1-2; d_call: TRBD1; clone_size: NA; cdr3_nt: TGTGCCAGCAGTGAAGCTCAAGGGGGCGGTGGCTACACCTTC; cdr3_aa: CASSEAQGGGGYTF
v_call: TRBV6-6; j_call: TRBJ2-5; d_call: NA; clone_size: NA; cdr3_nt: TGTGCCAGCAGCTCTTCCATGTGGGCGCAAGAGACCCAGTACTTC; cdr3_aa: CASSSSMWAQETQYF
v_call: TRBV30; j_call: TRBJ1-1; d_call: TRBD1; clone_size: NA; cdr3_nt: TGTGCCTGGAGTCACCCTGGACAGGGCGTTGAAGCTTTCTTT; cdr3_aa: CAWSHPGQGVEAFF
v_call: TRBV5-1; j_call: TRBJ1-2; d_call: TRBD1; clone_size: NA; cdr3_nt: TGCGCCAGCAGCTTGGCGACAGGGACGAGCTATGGCTACACCTTC; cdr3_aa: CASSLATGTSYGYTF
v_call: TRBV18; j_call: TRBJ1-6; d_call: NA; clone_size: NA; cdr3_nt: TGTGCCAGCTCACCCGGGGGGCGGGCTTTAGCCCTCCACTTT; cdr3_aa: CASSPGGRALALHF
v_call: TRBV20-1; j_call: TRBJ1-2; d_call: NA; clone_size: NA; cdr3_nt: TGCAGTGCTAAAGGGGGTGGCTACACCTTC; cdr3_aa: CSAKGGGYTF
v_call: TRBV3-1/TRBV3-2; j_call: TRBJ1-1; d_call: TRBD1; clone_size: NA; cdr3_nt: TGTGCCAGCAGCCTCACCGACAGGGGTGAAGCTTTCTTT; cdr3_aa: CASSLTDRGEAFF
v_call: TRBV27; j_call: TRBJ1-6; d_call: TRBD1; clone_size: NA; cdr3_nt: TGTGCCAGCAGGGACAGGTGGAATTCACCCCTCCACTTT; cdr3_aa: CASRDRWNSPLHF
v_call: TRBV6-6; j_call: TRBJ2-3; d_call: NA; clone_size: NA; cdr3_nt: TGTGCCAGCAGATTCAACCAGGGCACAGATACGCAGTATTTT; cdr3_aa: CASRFNQGTDTQYF
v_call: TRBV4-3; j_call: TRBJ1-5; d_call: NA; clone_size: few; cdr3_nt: TGCGCCAGCAGCCCAGGGCTAGGTCAGCCCCAGCATTTT; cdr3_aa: CASSPGLGQPQHF
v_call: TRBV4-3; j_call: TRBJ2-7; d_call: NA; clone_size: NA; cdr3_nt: TGCGCCAGCAGCCAAGGATTGGCCGTCAGTCCCTACGAGCAGTACTTC; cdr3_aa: CASSQGLAVSPYEQYF
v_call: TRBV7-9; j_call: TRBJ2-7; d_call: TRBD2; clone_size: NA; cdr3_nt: TGTGCCAGCAGCTTAGTAGGGACTAGCTTTGACGAGCAGTACTTC; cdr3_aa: CASSLVGTSFDEQYF